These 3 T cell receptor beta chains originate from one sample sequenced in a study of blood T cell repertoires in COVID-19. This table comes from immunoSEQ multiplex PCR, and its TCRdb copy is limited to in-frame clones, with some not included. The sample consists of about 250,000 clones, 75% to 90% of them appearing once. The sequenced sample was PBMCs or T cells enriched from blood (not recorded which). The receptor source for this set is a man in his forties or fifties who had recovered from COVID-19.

The CDR3 region is CASSDSGLTLYGYTF. The CDR3 coding sequence is TGTGCCAGCAGTGATTCCGGACTCACGCTCTATGGCTACACCTTC. J is TRBJ1-2 and V is TRBV2; D is uncertain. The V and J ends lost 3 bases and 4 bases respectively, with 15 bases between them. There are 15 residues in the CDR3. Looked up from germline, CDR1 is SNHLY and CDR2 is FYNNEI.

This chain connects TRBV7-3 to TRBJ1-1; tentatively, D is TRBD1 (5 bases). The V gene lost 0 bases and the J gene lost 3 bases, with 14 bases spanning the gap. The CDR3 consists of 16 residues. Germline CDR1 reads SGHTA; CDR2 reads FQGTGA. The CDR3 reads CASSLTGTAGDTEAFF. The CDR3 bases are TGTGCCAGCAGCTTAACGGGGACTGCGGGAGACACTGAAGCTTTCTTT.

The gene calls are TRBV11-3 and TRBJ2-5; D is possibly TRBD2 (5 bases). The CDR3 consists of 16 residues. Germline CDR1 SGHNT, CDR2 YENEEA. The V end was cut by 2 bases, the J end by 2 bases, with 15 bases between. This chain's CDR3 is CASSLSSGEGQETQYF. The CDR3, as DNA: TGTGCCAGCAGCTTATCTTCAGGAGAGGGACAAGAGACCCAGTACTTC.